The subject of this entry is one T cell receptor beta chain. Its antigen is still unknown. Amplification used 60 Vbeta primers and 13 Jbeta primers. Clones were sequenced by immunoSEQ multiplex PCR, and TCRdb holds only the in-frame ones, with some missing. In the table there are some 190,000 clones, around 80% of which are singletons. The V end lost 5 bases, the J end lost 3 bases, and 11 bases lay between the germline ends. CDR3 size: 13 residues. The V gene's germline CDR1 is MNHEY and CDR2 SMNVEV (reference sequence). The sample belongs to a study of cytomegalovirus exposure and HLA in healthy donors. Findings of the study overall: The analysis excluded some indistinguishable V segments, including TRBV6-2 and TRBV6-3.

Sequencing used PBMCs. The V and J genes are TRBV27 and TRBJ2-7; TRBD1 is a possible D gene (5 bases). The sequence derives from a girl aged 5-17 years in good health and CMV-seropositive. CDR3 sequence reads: CASSIHRFYEQYF. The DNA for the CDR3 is TGTGCCAGCAGTATCCACAGGTTCTACGAGCAGTACTTC.